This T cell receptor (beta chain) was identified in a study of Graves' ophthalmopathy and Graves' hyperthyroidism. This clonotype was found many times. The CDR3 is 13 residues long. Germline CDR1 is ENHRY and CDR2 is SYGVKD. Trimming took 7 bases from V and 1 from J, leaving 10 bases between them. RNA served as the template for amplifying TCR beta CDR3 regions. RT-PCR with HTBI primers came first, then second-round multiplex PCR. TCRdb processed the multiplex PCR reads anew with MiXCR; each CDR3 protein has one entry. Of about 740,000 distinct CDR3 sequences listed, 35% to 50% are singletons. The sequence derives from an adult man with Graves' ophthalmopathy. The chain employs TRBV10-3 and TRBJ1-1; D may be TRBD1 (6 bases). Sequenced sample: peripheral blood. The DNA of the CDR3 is TGTGCCATCAACCCGACAGGGAACACTGAAGCTTTCTTT. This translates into CAINPTGNTEAFF.